Below are 14 T cell receptor beta chains sequenced from a single sample in a study of radiation and T cells in renal cell carcinoma. Time point meaning: blood 4 weeks post-SBRT, at nephrectomy. Treatment reported: 15 Gy SBRT to primary tumor, nephrectomy 4 weeks later. Sequencing used immunoSEQ multiplex PCR; TCRdb keeps in-frame clones, though not all of them. The data hold some 81,000 clones, with roughly nine tenths observed a single time. The input for sequencing was blood, taken from a patient whose treatment included radiotherapy and nephrectomy. The receptor set was obtained from a woman aged 65 to 85 with renal cell carcinoma.

V gene TRBV5-1 combines with J gene TRBJ2-1, with 12 nucleotides matching TRBD2. Per germline, CDR1 SGHRS and CDR2 YFSETQ. This CDR3 spans 17 amino acids. Germline trimming cut 4 bases from V and 7 bases from J; bases unmatched to any gene: 12. CDR3 residues: CASSPPSGGVLGNEQFF. The CDR3 coding sequence is TGCGCCAGCAGCCCACCTAGCGGGGGGGTCTTGGGGAATGAGCAGTTCTTC. Filled out from reference TRBV5-1 and TRBJ2-1, the complete variable domain reads KAGVTQTPRYLIKTRGQQVTLSCSPISGHRSVSWYQQTPGQGLQFLFEYFSETQRNKGNFPGRFSGRQFSNSRSEMNVSTLELGDSALYLCASSPPSGGVLGNEQFFGPGTRLTVL.

The rearrangement joins TRBV11-1 to TRBJ2-7; 8 nucleotides align to TRBD2. CDR1 is SGHAT, CDR2 FQDESV, per germline (reference sequence). The CDR3 extends over 16 amino acids. With 5 bases clipped from V and 3 bases from J, the junction kept 12 bases outside the gene matches. The CDR3 coding sequence is TGTGCCAGCAGCGAAGGGCGGGGGGCCCGAGACTACGAGCAGTACTTC. This codes for CASSEGRGARDYEQYF.

V gene TRBV11-1 combines with J gene TRBJ2-1; 7 bases map to TRBD2. The CDR3 is 15 residues long. The V segment lost 1 base and the J segment 2 bases; nucleotides outside the gene matches: 2. In germline, CDR1 is SGHAT, CDR2 FQDESV (reference sequence). The CDR3 region is CASSLVRGAYNEQFF. The CDR3 coding sequence is TGTGCCAGCAGCTTAGTACGGGGGGCCTACAATGAGCAGTTCTTC.

The chain is built from TRBV5-4 and TRBJ1-1; D possibly corresponds to TRBD1 (5 bases). This CDR3 has 15 amino acids. V gave up 4 bases and J gave up 0 bases, with 13 bases separating them. Germline V gene lookup returns CDR1 SGHNT and CDR2 YYREEE (reference sequence). The CDR3 is CASSPRTDMNTEAFF. The CDR3 DNA sequence: TGTGCCAGCAGCCCACGGACGGACATGAACACTGAAGCTTTCTTT.

A few counts support this clone. Other DNA sequences within the sample encode an identical CDR3. The chain combines TRBV30 with TRBJ1-5; 9 bases match TRBD1. V lost 3 bases to trimming and J lost 4 bases; unmatched junction nucleotides: 4. CDR3 size: 14 residues. The germline gives CDR1 GTSNPN, CDR2 SVGIG (reference sequence). CDR3 DNA: TGTGCCTGGAGCGGGACAGGGCCTAATCAGCCCCAGCATTTT. Translating it yields CAWSGTGPNQPQHF. The variable domain in full, with the rest retrieved from reference TRBV30 and TRBJ1-5, is SQTIHQWPATLVQPVGSPLSLECTVEGTSNPNLYWYRQAAGRGLQLLFYSVGIGQISSEVPQNLSASRPQDRQFILSSKKLLLSDSGFYLCAWSGTGPNQPQHFGDGTRLSIL.

This clone was counted once. The CDR3 DNA follows: TGTGCCAGTAGTACCCAGCGGCAAGCCAAAAACATTCAGTACTTC. It yields the protein CASSTQRQAKNIQYF. V and J are TRBV19 and TRBJ2-4; D might be TRBD2 (5 bases). V was trimmed by 4 bases and J by 0 bases, leaving 10 bases between them. The CDR3 is 15 amino acids. CDR1 and CDR2 from the germline V gene are LNHDA and SQIVND (reference sequence).

The chain joins TRBV5-6 to TRBJ2-5, with D perhaps TRBD1 or TRBD2 (5 bases each). Trimming cost V 4 bases and J 2 bases, with 12 bases left between them. The CDR3 loop spans 14 amino acids. Germline V gives CDR1 SGHDT, CDR2 YYEEEE. In DNA, the CDR3 is TGTGCCAGCAGCGGGGGTGGAGTGCAAGAGACCCAGTACTTC. Translating it yields CASSGGGVQETQYF.

The chain joins TRBV6-4 to TRBJ2-3; D is possibly TRBD2 (6 bases). This CDR3 is built from 13 residues. V was cut by 3 bases and J by 5 bases, with 9 bases left in between. CDR1 is MRHNA, CDR2 SNTAGT, per germline. CDR3 nucleotide sequence: TGTGCCAGCAGTGAAGGAGCGGGAGATACGCAGTATTTT. Translated, it gives CASSEGAGDTQYF.

The chain is built from TRBV5-4 and TRBJ2-1; 11 bases map to TRBD2. The germline V gene has CDR1 SGHNT and CDR2 YYREEE (reference sequence). This CDR3 contains 17 residues. V lost 2 bases and J lost 2; bases outside the gene matches: 6. This chain's CDR3 is CASSFPLAGGPYNEQFF. The CDR3 nucleotides read TGTGCCAGCAGCTTTCCCTTAGCGGGGGGGCCCTACAATGAGCAGTTCTTC.

V gene TRBV28 combines with J gene TRBJ2-7; 7 bases map to TRBD1. Per the germline V gene, CDR1 is MDHEN and CDR2 is SYDVKM. The V gene end was trimmed by 5 bases and the J gene end by 3 bases; junction bases not matched to a gene: 10. CDR3 length: 15 amino acids. The CDR3 here is CASSLQRGRGYEQYF. DNA for the CDR3: TGTGCCAGCAGTCTACAAAGGGGGCGAGGCTACGAGCAGTACTTC.

This chain joins TRBV28 and TRBJ2-7; 8 bases are shared with TRBD1. J gave up 5 bases and V 8 bases, and 11 bases lay outside the gene matches. Germline CDR1 MDHEN, CDR2 SYDVKM. There are 14 residues in the CDR3. CDR3 loop: CASFDRGFSDEQYF. Written as DNA, the CDR3 is TGTGCCAGCTTCGACAGGGGATTTTCCGACGAGCAGTACTTC.

The rearrangement links TRBV28 to TRBJ1-1; D gene ambiguous. Germline assignment: CDR1 MDHEN and CDR2 SYDVKM. V lost 6 bases and J lost 4, with 9 bases in between. This CDR3 is 12 amino acids long. For the CDR3, the DNA is TGTGCCAGCAGGGTAGGCCCCACTGAAGCTTTCTTT. It codes for CASRVGPTEAFF.

The chain carries TRBV10-3 and TRBJ2-7; D might be TRBD1 (5 bases). This CDR3 has 15 amino acids. Germline values: CDR1 ENHRY, CDR2 SYGVKD. V was pared by 9 bases and J by 4 bases, with 22 bases between. CDR3 loop: CAILKKGQGLYEQYF. The CDR3 DNA follows: TGTGCCATATTAAAAAAGGGGCAGGGTCTATACGAGCAGTACTTC.

The V gene is TRBV6-5, the J gene TRBJ2-7, with TRBD1 as a possible D gene (6 bases). Germline V gives CDR1 MNHEY, CDR2 SVGAGI. This CDR3 comprises 15 residues. The germline V and J ends were trimmed by 4 bases and 5 bases, with 18 bases remaining between them. CDR3 nucleotide sequence: TGTGCCAGCAGTTCTCTTCAGGGGTGGTTCGACGAGCAGTACTTC. Its translation: CASSSLQGWFDEQYF.